The 22 T cell receptor beta chains presented below share a single source sample, sequenced in a study of early T cells in non-severe SARS-CoV-2 infection. MiXCR, applied by TCRdb to the 5' RACE reads, yields one record per CDR3 protein. The sample has roughly 67,000 distinct CDR3 sequences; 10% to 15% are singletons. The source material was whole blood. These TCRs come from an adult who was a healthcare worker with PCR-confirmed SARS-CoV-2 infection or an uninfected control (not recorded which).

In its sample, this clonotype was seen many times. V and J are TRBV6-6 and TRBJ2-7; D is unresolved. The CDR3 covers 14 residues. The V end was cut by 7 bases, the J end by 2 bases, with 15 bases between. The germline V gene encodes CDR1 MNHNY and CDR2 SVGAGI (reference sequence). CDR3 sequence: CASKRGLFPYEQYF. The CDR3 DNA sequence: TGTGCCAGCAAAAGAGGCTTATTCCCCTACGAGCAGTACTTC.

This clonotype was found many times. The chain couples TRBV20-1 to TRBJ2-5, with unresolved D. Per germline, CDR1 DFQATT and CDR2 SNEGSKA (reference sequence). This CDR3 spans 11 amino acids. The V gene lost 5 bases and the J gene lost 3 bases, with 7 bases spanning the gap. CDR3 region: CSAAWEETQYF. CDR3 bases: TGCAGTGCTGCCTGGGAAGAGACCCAGTACTTC.

This clonotype was found once. The gene calls are TRBV12-5 and TRBJ2-5; 11 bases are a match to TRBD2. CDR1 LGHNT and CDR2 FRNRAP come from the germline V gene. This CDR3 contains 16 residues. V dropped 7 bases and J dropped 5; count of bases not matched to a gene: 12. The chain's CDR3 is CASARIAGGPVETQYF. CDR3 bases: TGTGCTAGTGCTCGAATAGCGGGGGGGCCCGTGGAGACCCAGTACTTC.

The CDR3 region is CASSPQGNSNQPQHF. The CDR3 DNA follows: TGTGCCAGCTCACCACAGGGAAATAGCAATCAGCCCCAGCATTTT. The chain carries TRBV18 and TRBJ1-5; D unclear. The CDR3 is 15 residues long. In germline, CDR1 is KGHSH, CDR2 LQKENI. V was pared by 1 base and J by 0 bases, with 7 bases between.

This chain joins TRBV6-5 and TRBJ1-4; a possible D gene is TRBD1 (5 bases). V lost 2 bases to trimming and J lost 4 bases, with 11 bases between them. This CDR3 comprises 15 residues. Germline V gene sequence: CDR1 MNHEY, CDR2 SVGAGI. The CDR3 DNA reads as TGTGCCAGCAGTTACACCGGGACGGGTAATGAAAAACTGTTTTTT. It encodes CASSYTGTGNEKLFF.

There are many counts of this clonotype. This chain uses TRBV20-1 with TRBJ2-5; D possibly uses TRBD1 or TRBD2 (5 bases each). Deletions cut 7 bases from V and 4 bases from J, with 13 bases between. The CDR3 loop spans 12 amino acids. Germline lookup yields CDR1 DFQATT and CDR2 SNEGSKA (reference sequence). The DNA of the CDR3 is TGCAGTGTGTACGGGACCGGAGAGACCCAGTACTTC. It is translated as CSVYGTGETQYF.

V usage is TRBV6-4 and J usage is TRBJ2-2; D ambiguous. V was trimmed by 4 bases and J by 1 base, leaving 4 bases between them. Germline V gene lookup returns CDR1 MRHNA and CDR2 SNTAGT. This CDR3 comprises 13 residues. In DNA form, the CDR3 reads TGTGCCAGCAGTGCGGGGAACACCGGGGAGCTGTTTTTT. This codes for CASSAGNTGELFF.

Only a few counts were recorded for this clonotype. The rearrangement links TRBV12-3 or TRBV12-4 to TRBJ2-1; D is ambiguous. The CDR3 has 13 residues. V was shortened by 8 bases and J by 6 bases, with 14 bases between the two germline ends. CDR3 sequence: CASDGSSANEQFF. Written as DNA, the CDR3 is TGTGCCAGCGACGGATCGTCGGCCAATGAGCAGTTCTTC.

The chain combines TRBV7-8 with TRBJ1-2; D perhaps matches TRBD1 (5 bases). Germline V gene sequence: CDR1 SGHVS, CDR2 FQNEAQ. The CDR3 has 17 residues. V dropped 5 bases and J dropped 7 bases, with 26 bases sitting between them. CDR3 in amino acids: CASSDHRAGLKPPGYTF. The CDR3 DNA reads TGTGCCAGCAGCGACCACCGAGCGGGGCTGAAACCCCCTGGCTACACCTTC.

This clonotype showed up many times. This chain links TRBV27 with TRBJ2-7, with 8 bases lining up with TRBD1. Trimming took 7 bases from V and 0 from J; bases not matched to a gene: 5. This CDR3 contains 14 residues. CDR1 and CDR2 (germline): MNHEY, SMNVEV (reference sequence). CDR3: CASKDRVPSYEQYF. CDR3 coding DNA: TGTGCCAGCAAGGACAGGGTCCCCTCCTACGAGCAGTACTTC.

This clonotype was seen a handful of times. This chain uses TRBV6-1 with TRBJ1-6, with a tentative D call TRBD1 (5 bases). V lost 2 bases, J lost 5 bases, and 10 bases lay in between. The CDR3 runs to 15 residues. Germline assignment: CDR1 MNHNS and CDR2 SASEGT. The CDR3 sequence: CASSESTGNNSPLHF. CDR3 coding DNA: TGTGCCAGCAGTGAATCTACAGGAAATAATTCACCCCTCCACTTT.

The sample holds a few counts of this clonotype. The chain uses TRBV11-2 and TRBJ2-3; D is tentatively TRBD1 or TRBD2 (5 bases each). V was clipped by 4 bases and J by 2 bases, with 7 bases between them. Germline V gene lookup returns CDR1 SGHAT and CDR2 FQNNGV. The CDR3 is 13 amino acids. The CDR3 here is CASSWGPTDTQYF. CDR3 DNA: TGTGCCAGCAGCTGGGGACCCACAGATACGCAGTATTTT.

This clonotype was seen a handful of times. The chain carries TRBV28 and TRBJ2-3; TRBD2 agrees at 8 bases. Germline V lookup: CDR1 MDHEN, CDR2 SYDVKM. The CDR3 is made up of 14 amino acids. V shed 2 bases and J 5 bases; nucleotides not matched to a gene: 3. The CDR3 loop is CASSLAGGEDTQYF. DNA for the CDR3: TGTGCCAGCAGTTTAGCGGGGGGAGAAGATACGCAGTATTTT.

Note on this clonotype: One base away lies a much larger clone, so this may be a sequencing read error. The chain has TRBV12-3 or TRBV12-4 and TRBJ1-1; D may be TRBD1 (6 bases). The CDR3 contains 14 residues. V lost 10 bases and J lost 0, with 15 bases in between. This chain's CDR3 is CANRVGGVNTEAFF. CDR3 nucleotides: TGTGCCAACAGGGTTGGGGGCGTGAACACTGAAGCTTTCTTT.

This clonotype was detected a few times. The chain joins TRBV5-6 to TRBJ2-1; TRBD2 matches 8 bases. The CDR3 runs 13 residues. CDR1 and CDR2 (germline): SGHDT, YYEEEE. V trimming: 0 bases; J trimming: 15 bases; junction bases outside the gene matches: 8. The CDR3 loop reads CASSLGAGTSLFF. Here the CDR3 DNA reads TGTGCCAGCAGCTTGGGGGCCGGGACTAGTCTGTTCTTC.

At least ten counts were recorded for this clonotype. The CDR3, as DNA: TGTGCCAGCAGCGGTGTCGGTGCGGGGGGAAACACCGGGGAGCTGTTTTTT. Encoded protein: CASSGVGAGGNTGELFF. This sequence joins TRBV9 and TRBJ2-2, with 8 bases lining up with TRBD2. The ends lost 3 bases at V and 2 bases at J; junction bases unmatched: 9. Germline CDR1 SGDLS, CDR2 YYNGEE. This CDR3 has 17 residues.

The V call is TRBV13, the J call TRBJ2-5, with D possibly matching TRBD1 (5 bases). Germline V gene lookup returns CDR1 PRHDT and CDR2 FYEKMQ (reference sequence). The CDR3 has 14 residues. V gave up 2 bases and J gave up 1 base, with 8 bases separating them. This CDR3 is CASSLRQSQETQYF. CDR3 DNA: TGTGCCAGCAGCTTAAGACAGAGCCAAGAGACCCAGTACTTC.

This clonotype was seen a few times. The chain couples TRBV19 to TRBJ2-1; 11 nucleotides match TRBD2. This CDR3 spans 15 amino acids. Germline V gene data show CDR1 as LNHDA and CDR2 as SQIVND (reference sequence). Trimming removed 4 bases from V and 4 bases from J; junction bases left unmatched: 3. CDR3 in amino acids: CASSSIAGGYNEQFF. In DNA form, the CDR3 reads TGTGCCAGTAGTAGCATAGCGGGGGGGTACAATGAGCAGTTCTTC.

This clonotype was recorded at least ten times. This sequence joins TRBV7-6 and TRBJ2-7, with D unclear. This CDR3 contains 15 residues. Trimming left V 2 bases short and J 3 bases short, with 14 bases between. CDR1 and CDR2 (germline): SGHVS, FNYEAQ. The CDR3 DNA reads as TGTGCCAGCAGCTTATACTTGGGCATACACTACGAGCAGTACTTC. Translated: CASSLYLGIHYEQYF.

The chain couples TRBV7-2 to TRBJ1-1, with 10 bases fitting TRBD1. Germline lookup yields CDR1 SGHTA and CDR2 FQGNSA. The CDR3 covers 14 residues. The V gene end was trimmed by 4 bases and the J gene end by 13 bases; junction bases not matched to a gene: 12. In DNA form, the CDR3 reads TGTGCCAGCAGCTCCGGACAGGGGGGTTTATTGGTTTTCTTT. Residues: CASSSGQGGLLVFF.

The chain employs TRBV20-1 and TRBJ2-7; 11 nucleotides match TRBD2. Unmatched junction bases numbered 3, after V lost 2 bases and J lost 6 bases. The CDR3 spans 13 residues. CDR1 is DFQATT, CDR2 SNEGSKA, per germline (reference sequence). The DNA of the CDR3 is TGCAGTGCTAGACTAGCGGGGGGATCCGAGCAGTACTTC. The encoded protein is CSARLAGGSEQYF.

The rearrangement links TRBV7-9 to TRBJ2-3; 9 bases map to TRBD2. The ends lost 6 bases at V and 12 bases at J; junction bases unmatched: 10. Germline V gene data show CDR1 as SEHNR and CDR2 as FQNEAQ (reference sequence). The CDR3 runs 13 residues. In DNA form, the CDR3 reads TGTGCCAGCAGTTCCTCAGCGGGGGGAAGACAGTATTTT. Translation: CASSSSAGGRQYF.